The 20 T cell receptor beta chains below come from one sample, sequenced in a study of T cells in Graves' hyperthyroidism and ophthalmopathy. Amplification targeted TCR beta CDR3 regions from RNA transcripts. The HTBI set primed first-round TCR CDR3 RT-PCR. MiXCR, applied by TCRdb to the multiplex PCR reads, yields one record per CDR3 protein. The sample has approximately 220,000 distinct CDR3 sequences; about a sixth are singletons. The sample was blood. The receptors here all came from a man aged 40-49 years with Graves' hyperthyroidism.

There are many counts of this clonotype. The V gene is TRBV6-2 or TRBV6-3, the J gene TRBJ2-1; the D gene could be TRBD1 or TRBD2 (6 bases each). CDR3 size: 16 residues. Trimming left V 4 bases short and J 0 bases short, with 13 bases between. In germline, CDR1 is MNHEY, CDR2 SVGEGT. CDR3 sequence (DNA): TGTGCCAGCAGTTCGGGGGCGGGGCGCTCCTACAATGAGCAGTTCTTC. Encoded protein: CASSSGAGRSYNEQFF.

This clonotype was seen a handful of times. The J gene is TRBJ2-5, the V gene TRBV4-3; 10 bases fit TRBD2. This CDR3 is built from 16 residues. Per germline, CDR1 LGHNA and CDR2 YSLEER. V dropped 0 bases and J dropped 5; count of bases not matched to a gene: 6. In DNA form, the CDR3 reads TGCGCCAGCAGCCAAGATGTTAGCGGGGGGTATGAGACCCAGTACTTC. This codes for CASSQDVSGGYETQYF.

This clonotype was recorded many times. The rearrangement uses TRBV30 and TRBJ1-1; no definite D call. V was pared by 0 bases and J by 3 bases, with 8 bases between. Germline loops: CDR1 GTSNPN, CDR2 SVGIG (reference sequence). The CDR3 is 13 amino acids. The CDR3 spells CAWSVRGDTEAFF. The CDR3 DNA follows: TGTGCCTGGAGTGTACGGGGAGACACTGAAGCTTTCTTT.

The sample holds many counts of this clonotype. The genes are TRBV12-3 or TRBV12-4 and TRBJ1-1, with D tentatively TRBD1 (5 bases). V was clipped by 2 bases and J by 5 bases, with 12 bases between them. The CDR3 loop spans 14 amino acids. The CDR3 bases are TGTGCCAGCAGTTTACGAGGGGCGCAAACTGAAGCTTTCTTT. It yields the protein CASSLRGAQTEAFF.

The chain carries TRBV5-6 and TRBJ1-2; D possibly corresponds to TRBD1 (5 bases). Germline V lookup: CDR1 SGHDT, CDR2 YYEEEE. The CDR3 loop spans 14 amino acids. Trimming pared 2 bases from V and 8 bases from J, leaving 16 bases between. The CDR3 coding sequence is TGTGCCAGCAGCTTTATATCAGGGCTCAAAGGCTACACCTTC. This gives the protein CASSFISGLKGYTF.

This clonotype was observed at least ten times. The chain carries TRBV6-1 and TRBJ2-7; D gene unclear. Between the trimmed V and J ends, which lost 3 bases and 2 bases, there was a span of 14 bases. Germline V gene data show CDR1 as MNHNS and CDR2 as SASEGT. There are 15 residues in the CDR3. Here the CDR3 reads CASSDSLGSTYEQYF. The CDR3 bases are TGTGCCAGCAGTGACTCTCTTGGTTCGACCTACGAGCAGTACTTC.

The chain employs TRBV28 and TRBJ2-1; the match to TRBD2 covers 9 bases. Germline lookup yields CDR1 MDHEN and CDR2 SYDVKM. Losses at the gene ends were 2 bases for V and 8 bases for J; bases not matched to a gene: 4. The CDR3 spans 14 residues. For the CDR3, the DNA is TGTGCCAGCAGTTTAGCGGGGGGGCCCCATGAGCAGTTCTTC. It translates to CASSLAGGPHEQFF. The full variable domain, completed using reference TRBV28 and TRBJ2-1, is DVKVTQSSRYLVKRTGEKVFLECVQDMDHENMFWYRQDPGLGLRLIYFSYDVKMKEKGDIPEGYSVSREKKERFSLILESASTNQTSMYLCASSLAGGPHEQFFGPGTRLTVL.

The chain carries TRBV7-3 and TRBJ2-1; D is ambiguous. CDR1 is SGHTA and CDR2 is FQGTGA in the germline V gene. The CDR3 sequence is 16 residues long. Trimming cost V 5 bases and J 0 bases, with 14 bases left between them. The CDR3 loop reads CASSPWASLSYNEQFF. CDR3 coding DNA: TGTGCCAGCAGCCCTTGGGCGTCCCTCTCCTACAATGAGCAGTTCTTC.

The genes are TRBV30 and TRBJ1-1; D gene unclear. CDR3 length equals 15 residues. Trimming stripped 2 bases from V and 7 bases from J, with 20 bases between. Germline V gene data show CDR1 as GTSNPN and CDR2 as SVGIG (reference sequence). This CDR3 reads CAWSPPTYLGDEAFF. Written as DNA, the CDR3 is TGTGCCTGGAGTCCCCCGACATACCTCGGGGATGAAGCTTTCTTT.

This clonotype was recorded many times. The rearrangement uses TRBV28 and TRBJ2-4; TRBD2 aligns across 7 bases. Germline CDR1 is MDHEN and CDR2 is SYDVKM. J lost 7 bases, V lost 6 bases, and 6 bases had no gene match. The CDR3 consists of 13 residues. The CDR3 DNA follows: TGTGCCAGCAGATTGGAGGGAGGGAACATTCAGTACTTC. Amino acids: CASRLEGGNIQYF.

This clonotype was detected ten times or more. The J gene is TRBJ2-7, the V gene TRBV7-3; TRBD1 agrees at 8 bases. CDR3 size: 19 residues. Trimming removed 1 base from V and 2 bases from J; junction bases left unmatched: 16. Looked up from germline, CDR1 is SGHTA and CDR2 is FQGTGA. The CDR3 sequence: CASSLRSPPGQGKAYEQYF. The CDR3 DNA sequence: TGTGCCAGCAGCTTAAGATCTCCTCCTGGACAGGGAAAGGCCTACGAGCAGTACTTC.

In its sample, this clonotype was seen many times. The chain has TRBV6-1 and TRBJ1-3; 10 bases align to TRBD1. V was pared by 6 bases and J by 3 bases, with 11 bases of the junction left unmatched. CDR1 and CDR2 (germline): MNHNS, SASEGT. The CDR3 spans 17 residues. CDR3 sequence reads: CASRDRPGQGFGNTIYF. The DNA for the CDR3 is TGTGCCAGCAGGGACCGACCGGGACAGGGGTTTGGAAACACCATATATTTT.

The rearrangement joins TRBV2 to TRBJ2-5; 11 bases are shared with TRBD2. CDR3 length: 14 amino acids. V was pared by 5 bases and J by 6 bases, with 5 bases of the junction left unmatched. Germline CDR1 reads SNHLY; CDR2 reads FYNNEI. CDR3 sequence (DNA): TGTGCCAGCAGTTTAGCGGGAGGGCCTAAGACCCAGTACTTC. This sequence encodes CASSLAGGPKTQYF.

This clonotype was seen at least ten times. The chain recombines TRBV28 with TRBJ2-7; 9 bases fit TRBD1. The CDR3 extends over 16 amino acids. Losses at the gene ends were 6 bases for V and 0 bases for J; bases not matched to a gene: 9. The V gene's germline CDR1 is MDHEN and CDR2 SYDVKM. CDR3 in amino acids: CASRRIPGQGSYEQYF. The CDR3 nucleotides are TGTGCCAGCAGACGAATTCCGGGACAGGGCTCCTACGAGCAGTACTTC.

This chain links TRBV28 with TRBJ2-5, with 8 bases lining up with TRBD1. There are 15 residues in the CDR3. The germline V gene encodes CDR1 MDHEN and CDR2 SYDVKM. J lost 5 bases, V lost 8 bases, and 13 bases had no gene match. The CDR3 is CASLSGAGGLETQYF. The CDR3 coding sequence is TGTGCCAGCCTCTCCGGGGCAGGGGGCTTGGAGACCCAGTACTTC.

V is TRBV9 and J is TRBJ2-5; D is uncertain. With 0 bases removed from V and 4 bases from J, the gap between germline ends came to 10 bases. The CDR3 spans 14 residues. CDR1 and CDR2 from the germline V gene are SGDLS and YYNGEE. CDR3 sequence (DNA): TGTGCCAGCAGCGTAGCTCCCCAACCAGAGACCCAGTACTTC. Translation gives CASSVAPQPETQYF.

V and J are TRBV7-3 and TRBJ2-2; D perhaps matches TRBD2 (5 bases). The CDR3 totals 14 residues. Trimming removed 5 bases from V and 6 bases from J, with 13 bases in between. Germline values: CDR1 SGHTA, CDR2 FQGTGA. CDR3 amino acids: CASSPIASSGELFF. CDR3 sequence (DNA): TGTGCCAGCAGCCCAATTGCTAGCTCCGGGGAGCTGTTTTTT.

This clonotype was picked up one time. The junction departs from germline at one end; a sequencing error may be responsible. The chain carries TRBV10-3 and TRBJ2-3; 11 bases map to TRBD2. The CDR3 consists of 15 residues. Germline assignment: CDR1 ENHRY and CDR2 SYGVKD. The CDR3 nucleotides read TGTGCCATCAACTTTAGCGGGGGGGCAGGTGATACGCGGTATTTT. Protein: CAINFSGGAGDTRYF.

This clonotype showed up just a few times. This chain uses TRBV24-1 with TRBJ1-6, with 8 bases aligning to TRBD1. The CDR3 length is 17 residues. The V and J ends lost 5 bases and 9 bases, in that order; junction bases with no gene match: 14. CDR1 and CDR2 (germline): KGHDR, SFDVKD. CDR3 loop: CATSAPADRGRGSPLHF. CDR3 DNA: TGTGCCACCAGTGCCCCCGCAGACAGGGGCCGGGGTTCACCCCTCCACTTT.

The J gene is TRBJ2-7, the V gene TRBV12-3 or TRBV12-4, with 12 bases fitting TRBD1. The J segment lost 5 bases and the V segment lost 6 bases, leaving 5 bases of the junction unmatched. The length of the CDR3 is 14 residues. CDR3 amino acids: CASSRGQGAHEQYF. The CDR3 DNA reads TGTGCCAGCAGCCGGGGACAGGGGGCCCACGAGCAGTACTTC.